These T cell receptor beta chains were read from a single sample in a study of shared clonotypes between healthy human individuals. Produced via immunoSEQ multiplex PCR; TCRdb's table is partial and in-frame only. In the table there are 2 million to 2.5 million clones, 80% to 95% of which are singletons. Sequencing was carried out using naive CD4+ T cells from PBMCs. Receptors were obtained from a man younger than 30 in good health. Some clones in this sample may be carry-over from other donors' samples. The CDR3 runs from the conserved cysteine through the conserved F or W. A D gene is named only where the DNA matches it firmly. Not every row has a clone size; where given, it reads once, few, many or a size class.

d_call: TRBD2; j_call: TRBJ2-7; clone_size: NA; v_call: TRBV28; cdr3_nt: TGTGCCAGCGGCGGACTAGCGGGTTACGAGCAGTACTTC; cdr3_aa: CASGGLAGYEQYF
d_call: NA; j_call: TRBJ2-1; clone_size: NA; v_call: TRBV21-1; cdr3_nt: TGTGCCAGCAGCTTCTGCGGGAGAAGCAATGAGCAGTTCTTC; cdr3_aa: CASSFCGRSNEQFF
d_call: NA; j_call: TRBJ2-7; clone_size: NA; v_call: TRBV18; cdr3_nt: TGTGCCAGCTCAGCTCCCGGCGAGCAGTACTTC; cdr3_aa: CASSAPGEQYF
d_call: TRBD2; j_call: TRBJ2-3; clone_size: NA; v_call: TRBV19; cdr3_nt: TGTGCCAGTAGTATAGACGGGACTAGCAAAGATACGCAGTATTTT; cdr3_aa: CASSIDGTSKDTQYF
d_call: TRBD2; j_call: TRBJ2-7; clone_size: NA; v_call: TRBV6-6; cdr3_nt: TGTGCCAGCAGTTTTCGGACTAGCGGGAAGGTCGAGCAGTACTTC; cdr3_aa: CASSFRTSGKVEQYF
d_call: NA; j_call: TRBJ2-3; clone_size: once; v_call: TRBV5-1; cdr3_nt: TGCGCCAGCGGATCCCGGACAGGCACAGATACGCAGTATTTT; cdr3_aa: CASGSRTGTDTQYF
d_call: NA; j_call: TRBJ1-3; clone_size: NA; v_call: TRBV28; cdr3_nt: TGTGCCAGCACCCCTGGTTGGGGAAACACCATATATTTT; cdr3_aa: CASTPGWGNTIYF
d_call: NA; j_call: TRBJ2-7; clone_size: NA; v_call: TRBV18; cdr3_nt: TGTGCCAGCTCACCCCAGGACGGAGGACGGTACTTC; cdr3_aa: CASSPQDGGRYF
d_call: NA; j_call: TRBJ2-2; clone_size: NA; v_call: TRBV6-1; cdr3_nt: TGTGCCAGCAGTGTAACTAGTGGTCTAACCGGGGAGCTGTTTTTT; cdr3_aa: CASSVTSGLTGELFF
d_call: NA; j_call: TRBJ1-2; clone_size: NA; v_call: TRBV6-1; cdr3_nt: TGTGCCAGCAGCCCGCTTAACTATGGCTACACCTTC; cdr3_aa: CASSPLNYGYTF
d_call: TRBD2; j_call: TRBJ2-2; clone_size: once; v_call: TRBV10-3; cdr3_nt: TGTGCCATCAGGGAAGCGGGACTAGCGGGAGTGGTCACCGGGGAGCTGTTTTTT; cdr3_aa: CAIREAGLAGVVTGELFF
d_call: TRBD1; j_call: TRBJ2-7; clone_size: NA; v_call: TRBV18; cdr3_nt: TGTGCCAGCTCACCCGGGACAGAAATCGAGCAGTACTTC; cdr3_aa: CASSPGTEIEQYF
d_call: TRBD1; j_call: TRBJ2-2; clone_size: NA; v_call: TRBV9; cdr3_nt: TGTGCCAGCAGCCCGCGAACCGGGACAGTGAACACCGGGGAGCTGTTTTTT; cdr3_aa: CASSPRTGTVNTGELFF
d_call: NA; j_call: TRBJ2-1; clone_size: NA; v_call: TRBV18; cdr3_nt: TGTGCCAGCTCCGCCCCGGGTGGGGGAGGATACAATGAGCAGTTCTTC; cdr3_aa: CASSAPGGGGYNEQFF
d_call: NA; j_call: TRBJ2-1; clone_size: few; v_call: TRBV7-2; cdr3_nt: TGTGCCAGCAGCTTGGCGGGTGAGCAGTTCTTC; cdr3_aa: CASSLAGEQFF
d_call: NA; j_call: TRBJ2-1; clone_size: NA; v_call: TRBV7-9; cdr3_nt: TGTGCCAGCAGCTTAGCTGCTCACCCAAATGAGCAGTTCTTC; cdr3_aa: CASSLAAHPNEQFF
d_call: TRBD2; j_call: TRBJ2-1; clone_size: NA; v_call: TRBV28; cdr3_nt: TGTGCCAGCAGTCAACCGGGACTAGCGGGCCAGCAGTTCTTC; cdr3_aa: CASSQPGLAGQQFF
d_call: NA; j_call: TRBJ2-3; clone_size: NA; v_call: TRBV7-2; cdr3_nt: TGTGCCAGCAGCTTAGCTTTTACCACAGATACGCAGTATTTT; cdr3_aa: CASSLAFTTDTQYF
d_call: NA; j_call: TRBJ2-1; clone_size: NA; v_call: TRBV6-1; cdr3_nt: TGTGCCAGCAGTGGAGCGACAGCGAGCTCCTACAATGAGCAGTTCTTC; cdr3_aa: CASSGATASSYNEQFF
d_call: NA; j_call: TRBJ1-5; clone_size: NA; v_call: TRBV19; cdr3_nt: TGTGCCAGTAGTATAGTTACCCTACGGGGCAATCAGCCCCAGCATTTT; cdr3_aa: CASSIVTLRGNQPQHF
d_call: TRBD2; j_call: TRBJ2-3; clone_size: NA; v_call: TRBV7-3; cdr3_nt: TGTGCCAGCAGCTCCCCTATAGCGGGATCTAGCACAGATACGCAGTATTTT; cdr3_aa: CASSSPIAGSSTDTQYF
d_call: NA; j_call: TRBJ2-2; clone_size: NA; v_call: TRBV28; cdr3_nt: TGTGCCAGCAGTTTACTTCGGGTTATCGGGGAGCTGTTTTTT; cdr3_aa: CASSLLRVIGELFF
d_call: TRBD1; j_call: TRBJ1-2; clone_size: NA; v_call: TRBV7-9; cdr3_nt: TGTGCCAGCAGCTCGCCAGGGGGGGGCTACACCTTC; cdr3_aa: CASSSPGGGYTF
d_call: TRBD1; j_call: TRBJ2-1; clone_size: NA; v_call: TRBV2; cdr3_nt: TGTGCCAGCAGGGACGAGGGACAGGGGGCTTCAGGGGAGCAGTTCTTC; cdr3_aa: CASRDEGQGASGEQFF
d_call: NA; j_call: TRBJ2-1; clone_size: NA; v_call: TRBV5-8; cdr3_nt: TGTGCCAGCAGCTTGGAGGACAGATCCTACAATGAGCAGTTCTTC; cdr3_aa: CASSLEDRSYNEQFF
d_call: TRBD2; j_call: TRBJ2-1; clone_size: NA; v_call: TRBV28; cdr3_nt: TGTGCCAGCAGCCCGGGACTAGCGGGTGCTGGGGAGCAGTTCTTC; cdr3_aa: CASSPGLAGAGEQFF
d_call: NA; j_call: TRBJ2-5; clone_size: once; v_call: TRBV9; cdr3_nt: TGTGCCAGCAGCGCTAGAGGGGCCAACCAAGAGACCCAGTACTTC; cdr3_aa: CASSARGANQETQYF
d_call: NA; j_call: TRBJ2-6; clone_size: NA; v_call: TRBV5-5; cdr3_nt: TGTGCCAGCAGCTCAATTGCTGGGGCCAACGTCCTGACTTTC; cdr3_aa: CASSSIAGANVLTF
d_call: TRBD2; j_call: TRBJ2-2; clone_size: NA; v_call: TRBV6-1; cdr3_nt: TGTGCCACGAGGAGCGGGAGTGCGGGCACCGGGGAGCTGTTTTTT; cdr3_aa: CATRSGSAGTGELFF
d_call: NA; j_call: TRBJ1-1; clone_size: NA; v_call: TRBV4-3; cdr3_nt: TGCGCCAGCAGCCGGAGTATAATGGGGAACACTGAAGCTTTCTTT; cdr3_aa: CASSRSIMGNTEAFF
d_call: NA; j_call: TRBJ2-3; clone_size: NA; v_call: TRBV7-2; cdr3_nt: TGTGCCAGCAGCTTATCGAGGACTAGCACAGATACGCAGTATTTT; cdr3_aa: CASSLSRTSTDTQYF
d_call: TRBD2; j_call: TRBJ2-7; clone_size: NA; v_call: TRBV5-1; cdr3_nt: TGCGCCAGCAGCCCACCCGGGTTGGCGGGAGCGTACGAGCAGTACTTC; cdr3_aa: CASSPPGLAGAYEQYF
d_call: TRBD2; j_call: TRBJ2-7; clone_size: NA; v_call: TRBV2; cdr3_nt: TGTGCCAGCATCAAGCGGGAGTTCTACGAGCAGTACTTC; cdr3_aa: CASIKREFYEQYF
d_call: TRBD1; j_call: TRBJ1-5; clone_size: NA; v_call: TRBV7-8; cdr3_nt: TGTGCCAGCAGCTTCAGGGGGAATCAGCCCCAGCATTTT; cdr3_aa: CASSFRGNQPQHF
d_call: TRBD1; j_call: TRBJ1-2; clone_size: NA; v_call: TRBV6-5; cdr3_nt: TGTGCCAGCAGTTTCAAGACAGGGGCTAACTATGGCTACACCTTC; cdr3_aa: CASSFKTGANYGYTF
d_call: NA; j_call: TRBJ2-3; clone_size: once; v_call: TRBV19; cdr3_nt: TGTGCCAGTAGTATCAGGACCCCGGAAGATACGCAGTATTTT; cdr3_aa: CASSIRTPEDTQYF